This entry describes one T cell receptor beta chain. Its antigen is undetermined. Running of the assay took place at deep level. The method was immunoSEQ multiplex PCR; TCRdb's version includes in-frame clones alone and lacks a portion of them. This table holds under 1 million clones, around 96% found once. This sample is drawn from a study of shared clonotypes between healthy human individuals. Study results and limitations: Around 5.3% of naive CD4 clonotypes were shared across several donors.

Germline lookup yields CDR1 MNHEY and CDR2 SVGAGI. The CDR3 is 15 amino acids. The V gene lost 0 bases and the J gene lost 4 bases, with 12 bases spanning the gap. Naive CD8 cells, CD45RO-negative and positively selected for CCR7, excluded terminally differentiated effector memory CD45RA+ cells. The TCR was taken from a man aged 25 to 40 in good health. V is TRBV6-5 and J is TRBJ1-2; perhaps TRBD1 as D (5 bases). The sequencing sample was made of naive CD8+ T cells sorted from blood. The CDR3 loop is CASSYSGLLIYGYTF. The DNA of the CDR3 is TGTGCCAGCAGTTACTCGGGACTCCTCATCTATGGCTACACCTTC.